This T cell receptor beta chain was obtained from a study of T cell responses to AZD1222 COVID-19 vaccine. Clones were read by immunoSEQ multiplex PCR, and TCRdb kept only the in-frame ones, dropping some. The table includes more than 95,000 clones, 88% detected once. Germline-derived CDR1 and CDR2 are MNHEY and SMNVEV (reference sequence). The CDR3 loop spans 14 amino acids. Trimming stripped 5 bases from V and 3 bases from J, with 13 bases between. The chain combines TRBV27 with TRBJ1-1; D perhaps matches TRBD1 (5 bases). Sequencing was performed on peripheral blood, taken on day 0 of AZD1222 vaccination. This clonotype was sampled from an adult in good health. CDR3 nucleotide sequence: TGTGCCAGCAGTCCAGGGTTTTTTTACACTGAAGCTTTCTTT. Its protein product is CASSPGFFYTEAFF.